The clone carrying this T cell receptor (beta chain) was observed a single time. Its antigen remains unidentified. Both 60 Vbeta primers and 13 Jbeta primers went into the PCR. TCRdb's table, derived via immunoSEQ multiplex PCR, lists solely in-frame clones and lacks some. Of about 95,000 clones listed, 60% to 85% are singletons. This entry belongs to a study of cytomegalovirus exposure and HLA in healthy donors. For the study at large: Some 85 million unique TCRs, all from HLA-typed donors, were included in an early release of the data.

Regarding the study as a whole: The study recorded fewer than 200 TCR beta chains that were cytomegalovirus-associated.

Sequenced material: PBMCs. This TCR was recovered from a young man in good health and CMV-seropositive.

CDR3 region: CAWGTVSYEQYF. The DNA of the CDR3 is TGTGCCTGGGGGACAGTCTCCTACGAGCAGTACTTC. The chain is built from TRBV30 and TRBJ2-7; 7 bases align to TRBD1. With 5 bases clipped from V and 0 bases from J, the junction kept 1 base outside the gene matches. The length of the CDR3 is 12 residues. Germline-derived CDR1 and CDR2 are GTSNPN and SVGIG (reference sequence).